These 13 T cell receptor beta chains were all obtained from the same sample, sequenced in a study of a mutant IDH1 vaccine in newly diagnosed glioma. TCRdb keeps only in-frame clones here, not all; method: immunoSEQ multiplex PCR. The repertoire consists of some 48,000 clones, with approximately 79% occurring once and the leading ten covering roughly 6.3%. No antigens are known for them. Specified time point: week 35, safety follow-up. Doses consisted of 300 ug of mutant IDH1 20-mer peptide each, paired with topical imiquimod. Here the sequenced sample was PBMCs, taken from a glioma patient whose treatment included an IDH1 peptide vaccine. These receptors all come from a man aged 35 to 55 with glioma.

This clone showed up just once. The chain employs TRBV5-1 and TRBJ2-5, with TRBD1 as a possible D gene (5 bases). CDR1 SGHRS and CDR2 YFSETQ come from the germline V gene. This CDR3 is 13 amino acids long. The V and J ends lost 0 bases and 2 bases respectively, with 5 bases between them. CDR3 sequence: CASSLGQQETQYF. The CDR3 DNA reads as TGCGCCAGCAGCTTGGGACAGCAAGAGACCCAGTACTTC. Complete variable domain (other parts from reference TRBV5-1 and TRBJ2-5): KAGVTQTPRYLIKTRGQQVTLSCSPISGHRSVSWYQQTPGQGLQFLFEYFSETQRNKGNFPGRFSGRQFSNSRSEMNVSTLELGDSALYLCASSLGQQETQYFGPGTRLLVL.

V gene TRBV4-2 combines with J gene TRBJ1-5; TRBD1 matches 12 bases. The J segment lost 6 bases and the V segment lost 4 bases, leaving 4 bases of the junction unmatched. This CDR3 has 15 amino acids. CDR1 LGHNA and CDR2 YNFKEQ come from the germline V gene. CDR3 bases: TGTGCCAGCAGCCCTGGGACAGGGGGCGTTCAGCCCCAGCATTTT. Protein sequence: CASSPGTGGVQPQHF.

V and J are TRBV13 and TRBJ1-1, with D possibly being TRBD1 (6 bases). The V gene's germline CDR1 is PRHDT and CDR2 FYEKMQ (reference sequence). The CDR3 is 13 residues long. V gave up 6 bases and J gave up 2 bases, with 10 bases separating them. CDR3 sequence (DNA): TGTGCCAGCAGTGGCAGGGGTAACACTGAAGCTTTCTTT. This translates into CASSGRGNTEAFF.

The CDR3 loop reads CASSAGTGGGYGYTF. The CDR3 nucleotides read TGTGCCAGCAGCGCTGGGACAGGAGGGGGCTATGGCTACACCTTC. The rearrangement links TRBV9 to TRBJ1-2, with TRBD1 matching 8 bases. The V gene's germline CDR1 is SGDLS and CDR2 YYNGEE. This CDR3 region has 15 residues. The trim removed 3 bases at V and 4 bases at J, leaving 8 bases unmatched.

This sequence joins TRBV12-5 and TRBJ1-5; D remains ambiguous. CDR1 and CDR2 from the germline V gene are LGHNT and FRNRAP. Deletions cut 1 base from V and 6 bases from J, with 4 bases between. The CDR3 is 12 residues long. CDR3 protein: CASGLALQPQHF. For the CDR3, the DNA is TGTGCTAGTGGTTTGGCCCTTCAGCCCCAGCATTTT.

This chain joins TRBV10-2 and TRBJ1-4; 7 nucleotides align to TRBD1. The CDR3 is 15 amino acids. Germline CDR1 reads WSHSY; CDR2 reads SAAADI. The ends lost 3 bases at V and 4 bases at J; junction bases unmatched: 5. The CDR3 nucleotides read TGCGCCAGCAGTGATGTGACAGGGATTAATGAAAAACTGTTTTTT. It encodes CASSDVTGINEKLFF.

The chain carries TRBV30 and TRBJ1-2, with D uncertain. The CDR3 totals 12 residues. V was pared by 2 bases and J by 1 base, with 5 bases between. Germline-derived CDR1 and CDR2 are GTSNPN and SVGIG (reference sequence). DNA for the CDR3: TGTGCCTGGAGTACGGTTAACTATGGCTACACCTTC. It yields the protein CAWSTVNYGYTF.

The chain is built from TRBV6-1 and TRBJ1-4, with D maybe TRBD1 (5 bases). Germline CDR1 and CDR2: MNHNS and SASEGT. Trimming stripped 4 bases from V and 8 bases from J, with 14 bases between. The CDR3 consists of 14 residues. CDR3 sequence reads: CASSALRGSEKLFF. For the CDR3, the DNA is TGTGCCAGCAGTGCCCTGCGGGGCAGCGAAAAACTGTTTTTT.

This chain joins TRBV18 and TRBJ2-7, with D possibly TRBD1 on 6 matching bases. V was cut by 1 base and J by 5 bases, with 6 bases left in between. Germline V gene lookup returns CDR1 KGHSH and CDR2 LQKENI. This CDR3 is 12 amino acids long. The CDR3 DNA sequence: TGTGCCAGCTCACCACAGGGGGACGAGCAGTACTTC. Its translation is CASSPQGDEQYF.

The CDR3: CASSQDSPNNSPLHF. CDR3 in DNA: TGTGCCAGCAGCCAAGACAGCCCAAATAATTCACCCCTCCACTTT. The chain is built from TRBV14 and TRBJ1-6; no definite D call. Germline values: CDR1 SGHDN, CDR2 FVKESK. This CDR3 is 15 amino acids long. Trimming took off 0 bases at V and 5 bases at J, with 8 bases between the two ends.

The V and J genes are TRBV18 and TRBJ2-7; D perhaps matches TRBD2 (6 bases). CDR1 and CDR2 (germline): KGHSH, LQKENI. This CDR3 is built from 12 residues. V lost 4 bases and J lost 4, with 8 bases in between. Here the CDR3 DNA reads TGTGCCAGCTCACTCCGGGGGTACGAGCAGTACTTC. It encodes CASSLRGYEQYF.

The chain combines TRBV6-5 with TRBJ2-5, with D uncertain. The CDR3 totals 13 residues. CDR1 is MNHEY, CDR2 SVGAGI, per germline. Trimming stripped 2 bases from V and 5 bases from J, with 9 bases between. CDR3 coding DNA: TGTGCCAGCAGTTACGGCAGCGCGGAGACCCAGTACTTC. It codes for CASSYGSAETQYF.

This chain links TRBV19 with TRBJ2-7; the D gene is possibly TRBD1 (6 bases). Germline CDR1 LNHDA, CDR2 SQIVND (reference sequence). The V and J ends lost 8 bases and 0 bases respectively, with 11 bases between them. This CDR3 has 13 amino acids. The chain's CDR3 is CASEDSLSYEQYF. The CDR3 bases are TGTGCCAGTGAGGACAGTCTCTCCTACGAGCAGTACTTC. The variable domain in full, with the rest retrieved from reference TRBV19 and TRBJ2-7, is DGGITQSPKYLFRKEGQNVTLSCEQNLNHDAMYWYRQDPGQGLRLIYYSQIVNDFQKGDIAEGYSVSREKKESFPLTVTSAQKNPTAFYLCASEDSLSYEQYFGPGTRLTVT.